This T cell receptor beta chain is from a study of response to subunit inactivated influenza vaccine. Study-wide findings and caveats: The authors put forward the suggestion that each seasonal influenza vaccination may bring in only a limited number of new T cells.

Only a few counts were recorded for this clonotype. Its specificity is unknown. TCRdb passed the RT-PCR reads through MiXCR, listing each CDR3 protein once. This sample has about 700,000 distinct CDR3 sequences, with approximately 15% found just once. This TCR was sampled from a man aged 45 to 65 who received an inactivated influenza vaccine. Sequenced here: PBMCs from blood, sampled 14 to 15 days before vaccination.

CDR3 amino acids: CASRAVGAGNTEAFF. The CDR3, as DNA: TGTGCCAGCAGAGCGGTAGGGGCAGGGAACACTGAAGCTTTCTTT. This rearrangement joins TRBV14 to TRBJ1-1; tentative D call: TRBD1 (5 bases). With 6 bases removed from V and 1 base from J, the gap between germline ends came to 15 bases. Looked up from germline, CDR1 is SGHDN and CDR2 is FVKESK. This CDR3 comprises 15 residues.